Listed below are T cell receptor beta chains from one sample, sequenced in a study of shared clonotypes between healthy human individuals. Sequenced by immunoSEQ multiplex PCR; TCRdb stores in-frame clones only, minus some. The sample has 1.4 million or so clones; approximately 98.5% are singletons. Material: naive CD4+ T cells sorted from blood. All receptors come from a man aged 25-45 years in good health. Each CDR3 is given with its conserved first and last residue. Each record gives: CDR3 protein, CDR3 DNA, J gene, V gene, D gene, clone size. The D gene is left open where the match is weak. Clone size is not always given. Where it is, it says once, few, many or a class for expanded clones.

CDR3aa: CASKAGASGGELFF
CDR3nt: TGTGCCAGTAAGGCGGGAGCGAGCGGCGGGGAGCTGTTTTTT
j_gene: TRBJ2-2
v_gene: TRBV2
d_gene: TRBD2
abundance: NA

CDR3aa: CASSISVPNQPQHF
CDR3nt: TGTGCCAGCAGTATCTCAGTCCCAAATCAGCCCCAGCATTTT
j_gene: TRBJ1-5
v_gene: TRBV28
d_gene: NA
abundance: once

CDR3aa: CASSPSQGRVQETQYF
CDR3nt: TGTGCCAGTAGTCCCAGCCAGGGGAGGGTCCAAGAGACCCAGTACTTC
j_gene: TRBJ2-5
v_gene: TRBV19
d_gene: NA
abundance: NA

CDR3aa: CASRDSRDYRLQYF
CDR3nt: TGCGCCAGCAGGGACTCTCGGGACTATCGGCTGCAGTACTTC
j_gene: TRBJ2-7
v_gene: TRBV10-2
d_gene: TRBD2
abundance: NA

CDR3aa: CASQVVRRGTDTQYF
CDR3nt: TGTGCCAGCCAGGTCGTCAGGCGGGGCACAGATACGCAGTATTTT
j_gene: TRBJ2-3
v_gene: TRBV27
d_gene: NA
abundance: once

CDR3aa: CASSPIVGTDTQYF
CDR3nt: TGTGCCAGCTCACCTATCGTTGGCACAGATACGCAGTATTTT
j_gene: TRBJ2-3
v_gene: TRBV18
d_gene: NA
abundance: NA

CDR3aa: CASSLFPPGTDTQYF
CDR3nt: TGTGCCAGCAGTTTATTTCCCCCTGGAACAGATACGCAGTATTTT
j_gene: TRBJ2-3
v_gene: TRBV27
d_gene: NA
abundance: once

CDR3aa: CASSPKTGSTDTQYF
CDR3nt: TGTGCCAGCTCACCAAAGACAGGCAGCACAGATACGCAGTATTTT
j_gene: TRBJ2-3
v_gene: TRBV18
d_gene: NA
abundance: NA

CDR3aa: CASSEIRGIYEQYF
CDR3nt: TGTGCCAGCAGTGAAATTCGGGGGATCTACGAGCAGTACTTC
j_gene: TRBJ2-7
v_gene: TRBV6-1
d_gene: NA
abundance: NA

CDR3aa: CASSFVGLGITDTQYF
CDR3nt: TGTGCCAGCAGTTTCGTGGGACTAGGAATCACAGATACGCAGTATTTT
j_gene: TRBJ2-3
v_gene: TRBV27
d_gene: TRBD2
abundance: NA

CDR3aa: CASGPSELSYEQYF
CDR3nt: TGTGCCAGCGGCCCCTCGGAGCTCTCCTACGAGCAGTACTTC
j_gene: TRBJ2-7
v_gene: TRBV27
d_gene: NA
abundance: NA

CDR3aa: CASSPLAGAGTDTQYF
CDR3nt: TGTGCCAGCAGCCCTTTAGCGGGAGCGGGCACAGATACGCAGTATTTT
j_gene: TRBJ2-3
v_gene: TRBV7-6
d_gene: TRBD2
abundance: NA

CDR3aa: CASSWDRVRDTQYF
CDR3nt: TGCGCCAGCAGCTGGGACAGGGTTAGAGATACGCAGTATTTT
j_gene: TRBJ2-3
v_gene: TRBV5-1
d_gene: TRBD1
abundance: NA

CDR3aa: CASSVTGNTEAFF
CDR3nt: TGTGCCAGCAGCGTAACGGGTAACACTGAAGCTTTCTTT
j_gene: TRBJ1-1
v_gene: TRBV9
d_gene: NA
abundance: NA

CDR3aa: CAWSLWGASSGANVLTF
CDR3nt: TGTGCCTGGAGTTTGTGGGGGGCAAGCTCTGGGGCCAACGTCCTGACTTTC
j_gene: TRBJ2-6
v_gene: TRBV30
d_gene: NA
abundance: NA

CDR3aa: CASSADRNTEAFF
CDR3nt: TGTGCCAGCAGCGCCGACAGGAACACTGAAGCTTTCTTT
j_gene: TRBJ1-1
v_gene: TRBV7-7
d_gene: NA
abundance: NA

CDR3aa: CASSVVGSNTEAFF
CDR3nt: TGTGCCAGCAGCGTAGTGGGGTCAAACACTGAAGCTTTCTTT
j_gene: TRBJ1-1
v_gene: TRBV9
d_gene: NA
abundance: NA

CDR3aa: CASSLTKGAGIINEQFF
CDR3nt: TGTGCCAGCAGCTTGACTAAGGGCGCTGGTATAATCAATGAGCAGTTCTTC
j_gene: TRBJ2-1
v_gene: TRBV5-6
d_gene: NA
abundance: NA

CDR3aa: CSAGTLAGQYF
CDR3nt: TGCAGCGCCGGGACTCTAGCGGGGCAGTACTTC
j_gene: TRBJ2-7
v_gene: TRBV29-1
d_gene: TRBD2
abundance: once

CDR3aa: CASSPLPTGPATDTQYF
CDR3nt: TGTGCCAGCTCACCACTGCCCACGGGCCCTGCCACAGATACGCAGTATTTT
j_gene: TRBJ2-3
v_gene: TRBV18
d_gene: NA
abundance: NA

CDR3aa: CASSLTGGTDTQYF
CDR3nt: TGTGCCAGCAGCTTGACCGGAGGCACAGATACGCAGTATTTT
j_gene: TRBJ2-3
v_gene: TRBV7-2
d_gene: NA
abundance: NA

CDR3aa: CASSPDGRHNQPQHF
CDR3nt: TGTGCCAGCAGCCCCGACGGACGGCACAATCAGCCCCAGCATTTT
j_gene: TRBJ1-5
v_gene: TRBV7-8
d_gene: NA
abundance: once

CDR3aa: CASNGFGVNNEQFF
CDR3nt: TGTGCCAGCAACGGTTTCGGGGTCAACAATGAGCAGTTCTTC
j_gene: TRBJ2-1
v_gene: TRBV9
d_gene: NA
abundance: NA

CDR3aa: CASSFGIGGPDTQYF
CDR3nt: TGTGCCAGCAGTTTTGGGATCGGGGGCCCAGATACGCAGTATTTT
j_gene: TRBJ2-3
v_gene: TRBV27
d_gene: NA
abundance: once

CDR3aa: CASSATSTGELFF
CDR3nt: TGCGCCAGCAGTGCTACTTCTACCGGGGAGCTGTTTTTT
j_gene: TRBJ2-2
v_gene: TRBV10-1
d_gene: NA
abundance: once

CDR3aa: CAISEERDQPQHF
CDR3nt: TGTGCCATCAGTGAAGAACGGGATCAGCCCCAGCATTTT
j_gene: TRBJ1-5
v_gene: TRBV10-3
d_gene: NA
abundance: NA

CDR3aa: CASSTGLAGADTQYF
CDR3nt: TGTGCCAGTAGTACGGGACTAGCGGGGGCAGATACGCAGTATTTT
j_gene: TRBJ2-3
v_gene: TRBV19
d_gene: TRBD2
abundance: NA

CDR3aa: CASSQILARSGNFYEQYF
CDR3nt: TGTGCCAGCAGTCAAATACTAGCGAGGTCCGGCAATTTCTACGAGCAGTACTTC
j_gene: TRBJ2-7
v_gene: TRBV13
d_gene: TRBD2
abundance: once

CDR3aa: CASSYLGAGTGTDTQYF
CDR3nt: TGTGCCAGCAGTTACCTTGGCGCGGGAACAGGGACAGATACGCAGTATTTT
j_gene: TRBJ2-3
v_gene: TRBV27
d_gene: NA
abundance: NA